This T cell receptor beta chain is drawn from a study of cytomegalovirus exposure and HLA in healthy donors. Overall study findings and caveats: According to a later analysis, most TCR beta chains associated with CMV appeared HLA-restricted. Productive status was seen about 90% or about 30% of the time for most TCR beta V segments in an earlier analysis. The authors later found TCR association rates varying by HLA locus, with DRB1 most and HLA-C fewest. Available immune exposure information was restricted to CMV serostatus only.

CDR1 is LNHDA, CDR2 SQIVND, per germline (reference sequence). This CDR3 is built from 13 residues. V lost 3 bases, J lost 6 bases, and 9 bases lay in between. With regard to this clone: What it binds is not known.

Both 60 Vbeta primers and 13 Jbeta primers went into the PCR. Some clones are missing from TCRdb's copy, which holds only in-frame ones; the method was immunoSEQ multiplex PCR. This table has over 150,000 clones, 82% appearing once. This clonotype was sampled from a boy aged 2 to 10 in good health and CMV-seronegative. V gene TRBV19 combines with J gene TRBJ1-5; no definite D call. The sequenced sample consisted of PBMCs. CDR3 sequence: CASSIAGLQPQHF. The CDR3, as DNA: TGTGCCAGTAGTATTGCAGGACTTCAGCCCCAGCATTTT.